Shown below are 27 T cell receptor beta chains from a single sample sequenced in a study of shared clonotypes between healthy human individuals. Using immunoSEQ multiplex PCR, the repertoire was profiled, and TCRdb retains in-frame clones only, with some absent. The table shows some 2,100,000 clones, with approximately 94% occurring only once. The sample was naive CD4+ T cells sorted from blood. Subset indicated: CD45RA+ positively selected. Receptors originate from a man aged 18 to 29 in good health.

The chain couples TRBV7-9 to TRBJ1-6; D gene ambiguous. In germline, CDR1 is SEHNR, CDR2 FQNEAQ (reference sequence). The CDR3 totals 14 residues. Trimming pared 8 bases from V and 8 bases from J, leaving 16 bases between. In DNA form, the CDR3 reads TGTGCCAGCGCTGGCCCAGGCTGGGATTCACCCCTCCACTTT. This encodes CASAGPGWDSPLHF. The variable domain in full, with the rest retrieved from reference TRBV7-9 and TRBJ1-6, is DTGVSQNPRHKITKRGQNVTFRCDPISEHNRLYWYRQTLGQGPEFLTYFQNEAQLEKSRLLSDRFSAERPKGSFSTLEIQRTEQGDSAMYLCASAGPGWDSPLHFGNGTRLTVT.

The CDR3 spells CASSPRDRGYGYTF. The CDR3 DNA is TGTGCCAGCAGTCCTCGGGACAGGGGTTATGGCTACACCTTC. V usage is TRBV27 and J usage is TRBJ1-2, with 10 bases matching TRBD1. V gave up 5 bases and J gave up 5 bases; unmatched junction bases: 5. Per the germline V gene, CDR1 is MNHEY and CDR2 is SMNVEV (reference sequence). The CDR3 is 14 residues long.

The rearrangement joins TRBV11-2 to TRBJ2-5, with 7 bases aligning to TRBD1. The trim removed 2 bases at V and 2 bases at J, leaving 5 bases unmatched. This CDR3 has 15 amino acids. Per the germline V gene, CDR1 is SGHAT and CDR2 is FQNNGV. CDR3: CASSLYRGRQETQYF. The CDR3 DNA reads TGTGCCAGCAGCTTATACAGGGGTCGGCAAGAGACCCAGTACTTC.

This chain uses TRBV18 with TRBJ2-1; either TRBD1 or TRBD2 may fit D (5 bases each). The V end lost 2 bases, the J end lost 3 bases, and 14 bases lay between the germline ends. Germline V gives CDR1 KGHSH, CDR2 LQKENI. This CDR3 comprises 16 residues. The CDR3 reads CASSPRQGVGYNEQFF. CDR3 nucleotides: TGTGCCAGCTCACCAAGGCAGGGAGTTGGCTACAATGAGCAGTTCTTC.

The V call is TRBV5-1, the J call TRBJ2-7, with D unresolved. Trimming removed 4 bases at V and 3 bases at J, with 17 bases between. CDR1 and CDR2 (germline): SGHRS, YFSETQ. The CDR3 consists of 15 residues. This CDR3 is CASSTGTVPVYEQYF. CDR3 DNA: TGCGCCAGCAGCACTGGAACAGTTCCCGTCTACGAGCAGTACTTC.

A single count supports this clone. The chain joins TRBV5-6 to TRBJ2-1; D might be TRBD2 (5 bases). The germline CDR1 and CDR2 sequences are SGHDT and YYEEEE. The length of the CDR3 is 12 residues. Trimming shortened V by 3 bases and J by 5 bases, and 6 bases separated the two germline ends. The CDR3 is CASSWTDNEQFF. CDR3 DNA sequence: TGTGCCAGCAGCTGGACTGACAATGAGCAGTTCTTC.

For this clone: Other DNA sequences of this sample code for an identical CDR3. The rearrangement joins TRBV7-2 to TRBJ2-1; D is ambiguous. The V gene's germline CDR1 is SGHTA and CDR2 FQGNSA. CDR3 length: 12 residues. V lost 2 bases, J lost 4 bases, and 3 bases lay in between. CDR3 nucleotides: TGTGCCAGCAGCTTACGGTACAATGAGCAGTTCTTC. Its protein is CASSLRYNEQFF.

Regarding this clone: Other nucleotide sequences in the sample specify the same CDR3. The CDR3 sequence is CASSYGQGGTEAFF. The CDR3 nucleotides read TGTGCCAGCAGCTATGGACAGGGTGGCACTGAAGCTTTCTTT. V usage is TRBV11-2 and J usage is TRBJ1-1; 8 bases fit TRBD1. Germline V lookup: CDR1 SGHAT, CDR2 FQNNGV. The CDR3 consists of 14 residues. V gave up 4 bases and J gave up 4 bases; unmatched junction bases: 5. The complete variable domain, with remaining parts taken from reference TRBV11-2 and TRBJ1-1, reads EAGVAQSPRYKIIEKRQSVAFWCNPISGHATLYWYQQILGQGPKLLIQFQNNGVVDDSQLPKDRFSAERLKGVDSTLKIQPAKLEDSAVYLCASSYGQGGTEAFFGQGTRLTVV.

Details on this clone: Other DNA variants within this sample encode the same CDR3. This chain joins TRBV20-1 and TRBJ2-7; D gene uncertain. The CDR3 length is 11 residues. V lost 2 bases and J lost 4, with 6 bases in between. The V gene's germline CDR1 is DFQATT and CDR2 SNEGSKA (reference sequence). The CDR3 reads CSARLLYEQYF. DNA of the CDR3: TGCAGTGCTAGACTATTATACGAGCAGTACTTC.

This clone has just one count. V gene TRBV2 combines with J gene TRBJ2-3; 14 nucleotides line up with TRBD2. CDR3 length: 15 amino acids. The V and J ends lost 6 bases and 6 bases, in that order; junction bases with no gene match: 5. Germline lookup yields CDR1 SNHLY and CDR2 FYNNEI. The CDR3: CASRGTSGSYDTQYF. The DNA for the CDR3 is TGTGCCAGCAGGGGGACTAGCGGGAGTTATGATACGCAGTATTTT.

Notes on this clone: This same CDR3 is encoded by further DNA sequences in the sample. V and J are TRBV5-4 and TRBJ2-1; D is ambiguous. V was pared by 4 bases and J by 3 bases, with 8 bases between. Germline values: CDR1 SGHNT, CDR2 YYREEE (reference sequence). This CDR3 region has 13 residues. The CDR3 sequence is CASSLASYNEQFF. In DNA, the CDR3 is TGTGCCAGCAGCCTCGCTAGCTACAATGAGCAGTTCTTC. Complete variable domain (other parts from reference TRBV5-4 and TRBJ2-1): ETGVTQSPTHLIKTRGQQVTLRCSSQSGHNTVSWYQQALGQGPQFIFQYYREEENGRGNFPPRFSGLQFPNYSSELNVNALELDDSALYLCASSLASYNEQFFGPGTRLTVL.

This clone was seen once. Within the sample, other DNA sequences also encode this same CDR3. The chain employs TRBV30 and TRBJ1-1; D may be TRBD1 (5 bases). CDR3 length equals 13 residues. The ends were cut back, 2 bases at V and 2 bases at J, with 9 bases in the middle. The germline V gene encodes CDR1 GTSNPN and CDR2 SVGIG (reference sequence). The CDR3 DNA reads as TGTGCCTGGAGTCCCGACAGTAACACTGAAGCTTTCTTT. This gives the protein CAWSPDSNTEAFF.

A word on this clone: The same CDR3 is also encoded by other DNA sequences in this sample. The V gene is TRBV5-1, the J gene TRBJ2-3; D uncertain. Trimming pared 1 base from V and 8 bases from J, leaving 5 bases between. The CDR3 has 11 residues. The germline gives CDR1 SGHRS, CDR2 YFSETQ. The CDR3 DNA reads as TGCGCCAGCAGCTTGTCTGGTACGCAGTATTTT. Its protein product is CASSLSGTQYF.

V is TRBV5-6 and J is TRBJ2-1; 11 nucleotides agree with TRBD2. The CDR3 contains 15 residues. V was clipped by 4 bases and J by 4 bases; unmatched bases: 4. CDR1 is SGHDT and CDR2 is YYEEEE in the germline V gene. CDR3 coding DNA: TGTGCCAGCAGCCGGGGACTAGCGGAATACAATGAGCAGTTCTTC. It yields the protein CASSRGLAEYNEQFF.

This clone was observed once. V is TRBV5-4 and J is TRBJ2-2; D possibly corresponds to TRBD1 (5 bases). V was shortened by 0 bases and J by 5 bases, with 8 bases between the two germline ends. The CDR3 is 14 residues long. Germline V gives CDR1 SGHNT, CDR2 YYREEE (reference sequence). The CDR3 loop reads CASSLEGRTGELFF. As DNA, the CDR3 is TGTGCCAGCAGCTTGGAGGGGCGAACCGGGGAGCTGTTTTTT.

J is TRBJ1-5 and V is TRBV6-4, with D possibly matching TRBD1 (6 bases). CDR1 MRHNA and CDR2 SNTAGT come from the germline V gene. V lost 7 bases and J 4 bases, leaving 23 bases between the germline ends. This CDR3 is 17 amino acids long. The CDR3 reads CASTLGGLGRGNQPQHF. The CDR3 region has the DNA TGTGCCAGCACCCTGGGGGGCCTAGGCAGGGGTAATCAGCCCCAGCATTTT.

The chain recombines TRBV10-3 with TRBJ2-2; 7 positions agree with TRBD1. With 6 bases clipped from V and 4 bases from J, the junction kept 2 bases outside the gene matches. The CDR3 totals 13 residues. The germline gives CDR1 ENHRY, CDR2 SYGVKD. The CDR3 nucleotides are TGTGCCATCAGGACAGGGAGCACCGGGGAGCTGTTTTTT. Translating it yields CAIRTGSTGELFF.

This rearrangement joins TRBV2 to TRBJ1-3, with a weak D call TRBD1 (5 bases). There are 16 residues in the CDR3. The V end lost 2 bases, the J end lost 0 bases, and 11 bases lay between the germline ends. Germline CDR1 SNHLY, CDR2 FYNNEI. CDR3 nucleotide sequence: TGTGCCAGCAGTGAATCGGGGGGTAACTCTGGAAACACCATATATTTT. It yields the protein CASSESGGNSGNTIYF.

Notes on this clone: This sample includes further DNA sequences coding for the same CDR3. The V and J genes are TRBV6-5 and TRBJ2-7, with D possibly being TRBD1 (5 bases). V lost 7 bases to trimming and J lost 6 bases, with 10 bases between them. The CDR3 length is 11 residues. Germline V lookup: CDR1 MNHEY, CDR2 SVGAGI. For the CDR3, the DNA is TGTGCCAGCACCCAGGGTGGCGAGCAGTACTTC. Residues: CASTQGGEQYF.

The CDR3 spells CASSEMGRVSYEQYF. Here the CDR3 DNA reads TGTGCCAGCAGTGAAATGGGCAGGGTCTCCTACGAGCAGTACTTC. This chain links TRBV6-1 with TRBJ2-7, with TRBD1 as a possible D gene (5 bases). CDR1 is MNHNS and CDR2 is SASEGT in the germline V gene. V was trimmed by 2 bases and J by 0 bases, leaving 11 bases between them. CDR3 size: 15 residues.

This chain joins TRBV5-1 and TRBJ2-5; TRBD2 matches at 9 bases. CDR1 is SGHRS, CDR2 YFSETQ, per germline. The CDR3 length is 16 residues. Trimming removed 0 bases from V and 2 bases from J; junction bases left unmatched: 5. CDR3 sequence reads: CASSLASGETQETQYF. CDR3 sequence (DNA): TGCGCCAGCAGCTTGGCTAGCGGGGAGACTCAAGAGACCCAGTACTTC.

This rearrangement joins TRBV23-1 to TRBJ1-1; the D gene is possibly TRBD1 (6 bases). TRBV23-1 is marked as an open reading frame, function uncertain. Trimming stripped 2 bases from V and 0 bases from J, with 16 bases between. The CDR3 extends over 17 amino acids. CDR3 protein: CASSQTLQGTMNTEAFF. CDR3 DNA: TGCGCCAGCAGTCAAACTCTACAGGGTACAATGAACACTGAAGCTTTCTTT.

The V and J genes are TRBV6-5 and TRBJ1-4; TRBD1 is a possible D gene (5 bases). This CDR3 spans 15 amino acids. Germline V gene lookup returns CDR1 MNHEY and CDR2 SVGAGI. Trimming removed 7 bases from V and 5 bases from J, with 17 bases in between. CDR3 in amino acids: CASKLTGTANEKLFF. The DNA for the CDR3 is TGTGCCAGCAAACTAACCGGGACGGCGAATGAAAAACTGTTTTTT.

In the case of this clone: The sample has other DNA sequences that encode this CDR3 too. The chain carries TRBV18 and TRBJ1-1, with D perhaps TRBD1 (5 bases). Germline assignment: CDR1 KGHSH and CDR2 LQKENI. The CDR3 has 14 amino acids. Trimming pared 2 bases from V and 1 base from J, leaving 8 bases between. The CDR3 sequence: CASSPKGSNTEAFF. The CDR3 DNA sequence: TGTGCCAGCTCACCAAAGGGGTCGAACACTGAAGCTTTCTTT.

This chain links TRBV5-1 with TRBJ2-7; D call uncertain. Germline CDR1 reads SGHRS; CDR2 reads YFSETQ. The length of the CDR3 is 14 residues. The V end was cut by 0 bases, the J end by 1 base, with 8 bases between. Here the CDR3 DNA reads TGCGCCAGCAGCTTGGACACTCAATCCTACGAGCAGTACTTC. The encoded protein is CASSLDTQSYEQYF.

The CDR3 loop is CSVDVSGGANEQYF. The CDR3 coding sequence is TGCAGCGTTGATGTTAGCGGGGGGGCTAACGAGCAGTACTTC. The J gene is TRBJ2-7, the V gene TRBV29-1; 11 positions agree with TRBD2. The CDR3 runs 14 residues. Per the germline V gene, CDR1 is SQVTM and CDR2 is ANQGSEA. The junction had 6 bases not matched to a gene; V was cut back by 3 bases and J by 5 bases.

The chain uses TRBV30 and TRBJ1-6; D not certain. The CDR3 is 15 amino acids. Per germline, CDR1 GTSNPN and CDR2 SVGIG (reference sequence). V shed 2 bases and J shed 8 bases, with 16 bases lying between them. The CDR3 sequence is CAWSMRRTSDSPLHF. The CDR3 nucleotides are TGTGCCTGGAGTATGAGGAGGACGTCGGATTCACCCCTCCACTTT.